Listed below are T cell receptor beta chains from one sample, sequenced in a study of control samples from healthy donors and cancer patients. Here immunoSEQ multiplex PCR was the method, and the copy in TCRdb shows in-frame clones only, minus some. Of tens of thousands of clones listed, 70% to 80% were seen once; the top ten hold under 25%. The sequenced material came from PBMCs. These receptors all come from a man in his fifties or sixties with head and neck cancer. Both conserved end residues are part of each CDR3. A D gene is named only where the DNA matches it firmly. Some rows mark clone size as missing; the rest say once, few, many or name a class of expanded clone.

abundance: NA
d_gene: TRBD2
v_gene: TRBV2
j_gene: TRBJ2-5
CDR3nt: TGTGCCAGCAGTGACGAGGCGGGAGGGGAGACCCAGTACTTC
CDR3aa: CASSDEAGGETQYF

abundance: few
d_gene: NA
v_gene: TRBV27
j_gene: TRBJ1-5
CDR3nt: TGTGCCAGCAGTTCGGTCAATCAGCCCCAGCATTTT
CDR3aa: CASSSVNQPQHF

abundance: NA
d_gene: TRBD1
v_gene: TRBV5-6
j_gene: TRBJ2-7
CDR3nt: TGTGCCAGCAGCGGGACAGGGTTCGAGCAGTACTTC
CDR3aa: CASSGTGFEQYF

abundance: NA
d_gene: NA
v_gene: TRBV11-3
j_gene: TRBJ1-3
CDR3nt: TGTGCCAGCAGCTCCGGACATCCTGGAAACACCATATATTTT
CDR3aa: CASSSGHPGNTIYF

abundance: NA
d_gene: TRBD2
v_gene: TRBV29-1
j_gene: TRBJ2-1
CDR3nt: TGCAGCGTTGAAGATGGACTAGAGAGAGGGACCTACAATGAGCAGTTCTTC
CDR3aa: CSVEDGLERGTYNEQFF

abundance: NA
d_gene: NA
v_gene: TRBV7-3
j_gene: TRBJ2-5
CDR3nt: TGTGCCAGCAGCTTAGAGCCCCGGGGGGAGACCCAGTACTTC
CDR3aa: CASSLEPRGETQYF

abundance: NA
d_gene: NA
v_gene: TRBV12-3/TRBV12-4
j_gene: TRBJ2-2
CDR3nt: TGTGCCAGCAGTTTTAGGACCGGGGAGCTGTTTTTT
CDR3aa: CASSFRTGELFF

abundance: NA
d_gene: TRBD1
v_gene: TRBV9
j_gene: TRBJ1-3
CDR3nt: TGTGCCAGCAGCCCAGGGACAGATCCCACCATATATTTT
CDR3aa: CASSPGTDPTIYF

abundance: NA
d_gene: NA
v_gene: TRBV9
j_gene: TRBJ1-2
CDR3nt: TGTGCCAGCAGCGCCAGGGGTGGCGACTATGGCTACACCTTC
CDR3aa: CASSARGGDYGYTF

abundance: NA
d_gene: TRBD2
v_gene: TRBV3-1/TRBV3-2
j_gene: TRBJ2-1
CDR3nt: TGTGCCAGCAGCCAACTAGCGGCCAACAATGAGCAGTTCTTC
CDR3aa: CASSQLAANNEQFF

abundance: NA
d_gene: NA
v_gene: TRBV30
j_gene: TRBJ1-6
CDR3nt: TGTGCCTGGAGGTGGGACATGCGGGGTAATTCACCCCTCCACTTT
CDR3aa: CAWRWDMRGNSPLHF